The 3 T cell receptor beta chains below were found in one sample sequenced in a study of T-cell memory formation after mild COVID-19. TCRdb passed the 5' RACE reads through MiXCR, listing each CDR3 protein once. Counted here are under 450,000 distinct CDR3 sequences, about 20% occurring once; the ten biggest clones make up roughly 23%. The specimen sequenced was PBMCs or a T cell subset sorted from them (not recorded which). Receptors were obtained from a man aged 18 to 29 who had mild COVID-19 (a few samples of this study predate the infection). Cell type and time point are not known.

This clonotype has only one observation. This chain links TRBV9 with TRBJ2-3; tentatively, D is TRBD2 (6 bases). Trimming removed 0 bases at V and 4 bases at J, with 15 bases between. Germline V gene sequence: CDR1 SGDLS, CDR2 YYNGEE. The CDR3 loop spans 16 amino acids. The chain's CDR3 is CASSVGALATPDTQYF. CDR3 in DNA: TGTGCCAGCAGCGTAGGAGCCCTAGCGACGCCAGATACGCAGTATTTT.

This clonotype has just a few counts. J is TRBJ2-5 and V is TRBV7-9, with TRBD1 matching 9 bases. V shed 4 bases, J shed 4 bases, and the junction held 7 bases outside the gene matches. CDR3 length: 15 residues. Germline V gene sequence: CDR1 SEHNR, CDR2 FQNEAQ (reference sequence). In DNA form, the CDR3 reads TGTGCCAGCAGCTCCTCTCGGGACAGGGCAGAGACCCAGTACTTC. It codes for CASSSSRDRAETQYF.

This chain uses TRBV10-3 with TRBJ1-1, with D unresolved. There are 13 residues in the CDR3. Trimming took off 2 bases at V and 2 bases at J, with 6 bases between the two ends. CDR1 and CDR2 from the germline V gene are ENHRY and SYGVKD. The CDR3 DNA sequence: TGTGCCATCAGTGAGCTGGAAAACACTGAAGCTTTCTTT. Translating gives CAISELENTEAFF.